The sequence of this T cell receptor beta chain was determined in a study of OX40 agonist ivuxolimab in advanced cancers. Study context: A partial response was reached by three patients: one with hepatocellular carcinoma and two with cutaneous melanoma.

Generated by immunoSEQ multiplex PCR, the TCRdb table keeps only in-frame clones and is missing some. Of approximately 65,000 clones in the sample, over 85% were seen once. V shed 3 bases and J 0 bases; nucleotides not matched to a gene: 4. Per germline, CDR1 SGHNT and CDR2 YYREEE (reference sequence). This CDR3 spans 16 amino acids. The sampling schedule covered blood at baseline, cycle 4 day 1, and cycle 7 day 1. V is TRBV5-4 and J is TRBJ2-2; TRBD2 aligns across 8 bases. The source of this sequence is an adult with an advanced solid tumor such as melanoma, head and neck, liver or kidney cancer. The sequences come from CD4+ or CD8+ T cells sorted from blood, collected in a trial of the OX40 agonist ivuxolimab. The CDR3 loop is CASSSQLAANTGELFF. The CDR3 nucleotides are TGTGCCAGCAGCTCCCAACTAGCGGCGAACACCGGGGAGCTGTTTTTT.